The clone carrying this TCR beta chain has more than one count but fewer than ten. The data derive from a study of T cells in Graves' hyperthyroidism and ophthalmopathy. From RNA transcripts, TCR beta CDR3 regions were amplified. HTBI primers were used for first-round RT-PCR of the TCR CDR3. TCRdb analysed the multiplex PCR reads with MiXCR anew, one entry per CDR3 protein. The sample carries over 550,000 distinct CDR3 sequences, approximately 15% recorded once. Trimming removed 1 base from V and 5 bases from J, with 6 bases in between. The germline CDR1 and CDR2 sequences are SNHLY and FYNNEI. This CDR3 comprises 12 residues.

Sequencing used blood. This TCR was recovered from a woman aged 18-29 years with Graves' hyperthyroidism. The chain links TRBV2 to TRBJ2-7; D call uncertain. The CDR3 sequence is CASSEVPDEQYF. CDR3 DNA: TGTGCCAGCAGTGAAGTCCCGGACGAGCAGTACTTC.